There are many counts of the clone carrying this TCR beta chain. Its antigen is not known. Patients underwent thyroid surgery, and none had received any treatment before it. Study processing details: A distant-metastasis classifier for papillary thyroid cancer was built using CDR3 differences across clinicopathological groups. TCRdb re-called the PCR reads through MiXCR. These V and J calls are TCRdb output, not the study's own analysis. The sample lists some 2,100 clones; approximately 11% were seen once. These data originate in a study of metastatic and nonmetastatic thyroid tumors. Background on the study: A comparison of repertoires was made across blood and tumor or nodule tissue from malignant and benign thyroid patients.

Broader study findings: For both blood and tumor, malignant thyroid tumors reportedly showed significantly higher TCR beta diversity than benign nodules did.

Per the germline V gene, CDR1 is SGHDT and CDR2 is YYEEEE. CDR3 size: 14 residues. Germline trimming cut 3 bases from V and 5 bases from J; bases unmatched to any gene: 2. The chain recombines TRBV5-6 with TRBJ1-1; 12 bases are a match to TRBD1. The sample consisted of tumor tissue. This sequence was found in a female donor with papillary thyroid cancer or a benign thyroid nodule (not recorded which). Some clones in this sample may be carry-over from other donors' samples. CDR3 nucleotides: TGTGCCAGCAGCTGGGACAGGGGGCTAACTGAAGCTTTCTTT. It translates to CASSWDRGLTEAFF.